This entry features one TCR beta chain sequence. What it binds is unknown. This sample stems from a study of OX40 agonist ivuxolimab in advanced cancers. The wider study: Ivuxolimab, which is an agonistic anti-OX40 (CD134) antibody, was administered to the patients. Study-level results: By week 6 at 0.1 to 3.0 mg/kg, blood CD4+ and CD8+ T cells had expanded clonally. Antigen specificity remained undetermined for the expanded peripheral T cells. Averaging showed that CD8+ T cells had more expanded clones than CD4+ did.

Profiling relied on immunoSEQ multiplex PCR, and the TCRdb table lists in-frame clones only, not all of them. The table shows about 17,000 clones, with 65% to 90% occurring only once. Germline loops: CDR1 LNHDA, CDR2 SQIVND (reference sequence). This CDR3 comprises 13 residues. V lost 0 bases, J lost 9 bases, and 8 bases lay in between. The sample here was CD4+ or CD8+ T cells sorted from blood, taken in a trial of the OX40 agonist ivuxolimab. The TCR comes from an adult with an advanced solid tumor such as melanoma, head and neck, liver or kidney cancer. The chain employs TRBV19 and TRBJ2-2; D uncertain. For the CDR3, the DNA is TGTGCCAGTAGTATAGACCAGGTATGGGAGCTGTTTTTT. Its translation: CASSIDQVWELFF.